These T cell receptor beta chains were read from a single sample in a study of human versus mouse CDR3 diversity and MHC coevolution. Using immunoSEQ multiplex PCR, the repertoire was profiled, and TCRdb retains in-frame clones only, with some absent. Seen here are about 83,000 clones, 92% observed once, and the top ten hold over 0.12%. The sample comprised naive CD4+ T cells from blood. The receptors shown here come from a person aged 25 to 75 in good health. Each CDR3 is given with its conserved first and last residue. Each record gives: D gene, J gene, V gene, CDR3 protein. A D gene is named only where the DNA matches it firmly.

d_gene: TRBD1; j_gene: TRBJ1-1; v_gene: TRBV5-5; CDR3aa: CASSADRGRAEAFF
d_gene: NA; j_gene: TRBJ2-2; v_gene: TRBV29-1; CDR3aa: CSVVSPSNTGELFF
d_gene: NA; j_gene: TRBJ2-7; v_gene: TRBV18; CDR3aa: CASSPGYEQYF
d_gene: NA; j_gene: TRBJ1-4; v_gene: TRBV5-6; CDR3aa: CASSSGDEKLFF
d_gene: TRBD1; j_gene: TRBJ1-5; v_gene: TRBV27; CDR3aa: CASRPGTGGRQPQHF
d_gene: TRBD1; j_gene: TRBJ2-7; v_gene: TRBV2; CDR3aa: CASRSDRDSYEQYF
d_gene: NA; j_gene: TRBJ2-1; v_gene: TRBV12-5; CDR3aa: CASGSGNRGPYNEQFF
d_gene: NA; j_gene: TRBJ1-1; v_gene: TRBV18; CDR3aa: CASSVSSAGTNTEAFF
d_gene: NA; j_gene: TRBJ1-3; v_gene: TRBV11-2; CDR3aa: CASSLYRGLGNTIYF
d_gene: TRBD1; j_gene: TRBJ1-2; v_gene: TRBV28; CDR3aa: CASSYYRQGSNYGYTF
d_gene: NA; j_gene: TRBJ1-1; v_gene: TRBV5-1; CDR3aa: CASSVDGENTEAFF
d_gene: NA; j_gene: TRBJ1-5; v_gene: TRBV5-1; CDR3aa: CASSLAPGVSPKPQHF
d_gene: TRBD2; j_gene: TRBJ2-7; v_gene: TRBV6-1; CDR3aa: CASSELRTSGRQYF
d_gene: TRBD2; j_gene: TRBJ2-1; v_gene: TRBV6-1; CDR3aa: CASLAGVGYNEQFF
d_gene: TRBD2; j_gene: TRBJ2-5; v_gene: TRBV28; CDR3aa: CASTSAGGPGETQYF
d_gene: TRBD1; j_gene: TRBJ2-1; v_gene: TRBV20-1; CDR3aa: CSARDRVLEFF
d_gene: NA; j_gene: TRBJ2-1; v_gene: TRBV7-8; CDR3aa: CASSLVAGVNEQFF
d_gene: TRBD1; j_gene: TRBJ1-6; v_gene: TRBV10-3; CDR3aa: CAIARDRNSPLHF
d_gene: NA; j_gene: TRBJ1-2; v_gene: TRBV27; CDR3aa: CASSLSPPGRDGGYTF
d_gene: TRBD2; j_gene: TRBJ2-7; v_gene: TRBV30; CDR3aa: CAWQGLAYEQYF
d_gene: NA; j_gene: TRBJ1-1; v_gene: TRBV6-5; CDR3aa: CASTNDPNTEAFF
d_gene: TRBD1; j_gene: TRBJ1-3; v_gene: TRBV5-1; CDR3aa: CASSTGVAGNTIYF
d_gene: NA; j_gene: TRBJ1-3; v_gene: TRBV19; CDR3aa: CATKGGTERYSGNTIYF
d_gene: NA; j_gene: TRBJ1-1; v_gene: TRBV4-1; CDR3aa: CASSQTGFTEAFF
d_gene: TRBD1; j_gene: TRBJ1-6; v_gene: TRBV6-6; CDR3aa: CASRGQGGLSPLHF
d_gene: NA; j_gene: TRBJ1-1; v_gene: TRBV11-3; CDR3aa: CASSLTENTEAFF
d_gene: NA; j_gene: TRBJ1-1; v_gene: TRBV18; CDR3aa: CASSPNSQNTEAFF
d_gene: NA; j_gene: TRBJ2-3; v_gene: TRBV6-1; CDR3aa: CASEASSTDTQYF
d_gene: NA; j_gene: TRBJ2-5; v_gene: TRBV12-5; CDR3aa: CASGLVLGGMQETQYF
d_gene: NA; j_gene: TRBJ2-7; v_gene: TRBV5-6; CDR3aa: CASSLGANSYEQYF
d_gene: TRBD2; j_gene: TRBJ2-7; v_gene: TRBV7-8; CDR3aa: CASSWLAGGPYEQYF
d_gene: NA; j_gene: TRBJ1-5; v_gene: TRBV6-5; CDR3aa: CASTPGGRGQPQHF
d_gene: NA; j_gene: TRBJ1-6; v_gene: TRBV19; CDR3aa: CASSSQATYNSPLHF
d_gene: TRBD1; j_gene: TRBJ2-7; v_gene: TRBV7-8; CDR3aa: CASSQMGQDPYEQYF
d_gene: NA; j_gene: TRBJ2-5; v_gene: TRBV19; CDR3aa: CASSPRLVETQYF
d_gene: TRBD1; j_gene: TRBJ2-2; v_gene: TRBV6-1; CDR3aa: CASNRGSGGELFF
d_gene: TRBD1; j_gene: TRBJ1-3; v_gene: TRBV10-3; CDR3aa: CAISGTGGNTIYF
d_gene: TRBD2; j_gene: TRBJ2-2; v_gene: TRBV10-2; CDR3aa: CASSGGAPTGELFF
d_gene: NA; j_gene: TRBJ2-1; v_gene: TRBV7-9; CDR3aa: CASSPTPSYNEQFF
d_gene: TRBD2; j_gene: NA; v_gene: TRBV19; CDR3aa: CASSQTSGVYQETQYF
d_gene: TRBD2; j_gene: NA; v_gene: TRBV7-9; CDR3aa: CASSLSSSGNNEQYF
d_gene: TRBD1; j_gene: TRBJ2-5; v_gene: TRBV6-1; CDR3aa: CASSDQGQGTETQYF
d_gene: NA; j_gene: TRBJ2-7; v_gene: TRBV10-3; CDR3aa: CATRQRTYEQYF
d_gene: TRBD1; j_gene: TRBJ2-2; v_gene: TRBV2; CDR3aa: CASSRQGRGTGELFF
d_gene: TRBD2; j_gene: TRBJ2-2; v_gene: TRBV29-1; CDR3aa: CSVGLGLAGVTGELFF
d_gene: TRBD1; j_gene: TRBJ2-1; v_gene: TRBV11-3; CDR3aa: CARTPRQGYNEQFF
d_gene: TRBD2; j_gene: TRBJ2-3; v_gene: TRBV6-6; CDR3aa: CASRKAGTSGAYTQYF
d_gene: TRBD1; j_gene: TRBJ2-7; v_gene: TRBV28; CDR3aa: CASRPAQGALYEQYF
d_gene: NA; j_gene: TRBJ2-2; v_gene: TRBV7-9; CDR3aa: CASSLGLANTGELFF
d_gene: TRBD1; j_gene: TRBJ1-1; v_gene: TRBV5-1; CDR3aa: CASSSGTGVNTEAFF
d_gene: NA; j_gene: TRBJ2-5; v_gene: TRBV6-1; CDR3aa: CASSDLKNPGKTQYF
d_gene: NA; j_gene: TRBJ1-4; v_gene: TRBV30; CDR3aa: CAWRIPGKYEKLFF
d_gene: TRBD1; j_gene: TRBJ1-2; v_gene: TRBV6-1; CDR3aa: CASRGTGGFYGYTF
d_gene: NA; j_gene: TRBJ1-2; v_gene: TRBV11-2; CDR3aa: CASSLSGQGYGYTF
d_gene: NA; j_gene: TRBJ1-6; v_gene: TRBV7-9; CDR3aa: CASSVRLIGPNSPLHF